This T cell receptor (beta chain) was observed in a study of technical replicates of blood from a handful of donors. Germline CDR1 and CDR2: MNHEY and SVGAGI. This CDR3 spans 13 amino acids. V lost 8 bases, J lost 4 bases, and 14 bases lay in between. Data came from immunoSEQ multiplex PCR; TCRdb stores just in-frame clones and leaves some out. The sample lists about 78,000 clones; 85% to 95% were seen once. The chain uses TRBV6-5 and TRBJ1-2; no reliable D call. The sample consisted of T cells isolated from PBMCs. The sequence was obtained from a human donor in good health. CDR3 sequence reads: CASSSSDFYGYTF. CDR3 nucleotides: TGTGCCAGCTCTTCTTCGGACTTCTATGGCTACACCTTC.